One and the same sample provided the 30 T cell receptor beta chains below, sequenced in a study of T cell changes during pregnancy in multiple sclerosis (dated by TCRdb to the late 2010s). The receptor library was made with the immunoSEQ multiplex PCR assay. What TCRdb holds here is the immuneACCESS table cut down to in-frame rearrangements. Part of the clones is not present; checked against another copy, under half of the missing clones reflect an unresolved V gene, and the others are unexplained. The sample table records approximately 50,000 clones; roughly 94% of these occur just once. Around 0.3% of the sample is taken by the ten largest. The sequenced sample was CD4+ T cells from peripheral blood mononuclear cells, obtained in the third trimester of pregnancy. The receptors shown here come from a female donor with multiple sclerosis, enrolled in a pregnancy study.

The chain joins TRBV19 to TRBJ1-1, with TRBD1 matching 9 bases. The CDR3 length is 21 residues. V lost 5 bases to trimming and J lost 0 bases; unmatched junction nucleotides: 22. Germline CDR1 LNHDA, CDR2 SQIVND (reference sequence). CDR3 amino acids: CASSPSSGQGGLLGMNTEAFF. CDR3 sequence (DNA): TGTGCCAGTAGTCCATCTTCGGGACAGGGTGGGCTTCTAGGTATGAACACTGAAGCTTTCTTT.

The V call is TRBV27, the J call TRBJ2-2; TRBD2 matches 13 bases. Per the germline V gene, CDR1 is MNHEY and CDR2 is SMNVEV (reference sequence). The CDR3 runs 16 residues. J lost 2 bases, V lost 5 bases, and 2 bases had no gene match. The CDR3 DNA reads as TGTGCCAGCAGTCGACTAGCGGGAGGAAACACCGGGGAGCTGTTTTTT. This encodes CASSRLAGGNTGELFF.

The chain's CDR3 is CASSTGTGGVSFSYGYTF. CDR3 DNA: TGTGCCAGCTCAACCGGGACAGGAGGTGTAAGTTTTAGCTATGGCTACACCTTC. J is TRBJ1-2 and V is TRBV18, with 8 bases matching TRBD1. The CDR3 runs to 18 residues. V was clipped by 5 bases and J by 4 bases; unmatched bases: 18. Germline CDR1 KGHSH, CDR2 LQKENI.

On this clone: The junction does not match germline at one end; this may be a read error. The chain is built from TRBV7-8 and TRBJ1-2; no clear D gene. Germline V gene lookup returns CDR1 SGHVS and CDR2 FQNEAQ. The CDR3 covers 15 residues. Here the CDR3 reads CASSLLRGSDYGYTF. The CDR3 DNA follows: TGTGCCAGCAGCTTATTGCGGGGATCGGACTACGGCTACACCTTC. The whole variable domain, filled in from reference TRBV7-8 and TRBJ1-2, reads GAGVSQSPRYKVAKRGQDVALRCDPISGHVSLFWYQQALGQGPEFLTYFQNEAQLDKSGLPSDRFFAERPEGSVSTLKIQRTQQEDSAVYLCASSLLRGSDYGYTFGSGTRLTVV.

The chain combines TRBV2 with TRBJ1-1, with 8 bases lining up with TRBD1. V lost 6 bases to trimming and J lost 5 bases; unmatched junction nucleotides: 14. Germline V gene lookup returns CDR1 SNHLY and CDR2 FYNNEI. CDR3 length: 16 residues. For the CDR3, the DNA is TGTGCCAGCAGCGGGACAGGCGCTATTCTTGGAACTGAAGCTTTCTTT. It translates to CASSGTGAILGTEAFF. Complete variable domain (other parts from reference TRBV2 and TRBJ1-1): EPEVTQTPSHQVTQMGQEVILRCVPISNHLYFYWYRQILGQKVEFLVSFYNNEISEKSEIFDDQFSVERPDGSNFTLKIRSTKLEDSAMYFCASSGTGAILGTEAFFGQGTRLTVV.

V and J are TRBV6-5 and TRBJ2-7, with D uncertain. The CDR3 spans 14 residues. V was clipped by 6 bases and J by 0 bases, with 12 bases between them. CDR1 and CDR2 from the germline V gene are MNHEY and SVGAGI. The CDR3 sequence is CASSHTWSSYEQYF. The DNA of the CDR3 is TGTGCCAGCAGCCATACCTGGAGCTCCTACGAGCAGTACTTC.

The table lists this clone with a few counts. V usage is TRBV6-5 and J usage is TRBJ2-7; 12 positions agree with TRBD2. Germline lookup yields CDR1 MNHEY and CDR2 SVGAGI. This CDR3 is 15 amino acids long. J gave up 2 bases and V 8 bases, and 7 bases lay outside the gene matches. The CDR3 nucleotides are TGTGCCAGCCGGACTAGCGGGGTCGGGCCCTACGAGCAGTACTTC. It encodes CASRTSGVGPYEQYF.

This chain connects TRBV5-4 to TRBJ2-5; D is possibly TRBD1 (5 bases). The V end lost 3 bases, the J end lost 5 bases, and 17 bases lay between the germline ends. The CDR3 totals 15 residues. CDR1 and CDR2 from the germline V gene are SGHNT and YYREEE (reference sequence). Written as DNA, the CDR3 is TGTGCCAGCAGCTCCATATCAGGGCTTACCGAGACCCAGTACTTC. Translated: CASSSISGLTETQYF.

The chain recombines TRBV11-3 with TRBJ2-1; D call uncertain. The CDR3 is 15 amino acids. V was cut by 8 bases and J by 5 bases, with 19 bases left in between. CDR1 SGHNT and CDR2 YENEEA come from the germline V gene. CDR3 DNA sequence: TGTGCCAGCGCAAAGCTGGGTGACAACCACAATGAGCAGTTCTTC. Protein sequence: CASAKLGDNHNEQFF.

The genes are TRBV7-2 and TRBJ2-2; D is ambiguous. Germline V lookup: CDR1 SGHTA, CDR2 FQGNSA. V dropped 4 bases and J dropped 3 bases, with 9 bases sitting between them. The CDR3 length is 14 residues. The CDR3 bases are TGTGCCAGCAGCTCTATTCCACACACCGGGGAGCTGTTTTTT. It codes for CASSSIPHTGELFF.

This chain links TRBV7-2 with TRBJ2-1; D gene ambiguous. The CDR3 is 11 amino acids. The ends were cut back, 11 bases at V and 5 bases at J, with 10 bases in the middle. CDR1 SGHTA and CDR2 FQGNSA come from the germline V gene. The CDR3 sequence is CAPPLDNEQFF. The CDR3, as DNA: TGTGCCCCTCCTCTCGACAATGAGCAGTTCTTC.

The chain links TRBV9 to TRBJ1-3; 10 nucleotides line up with TRBD1. Per the germline V gene, CDR1 is SGDLS and CDR2 is YYNGEE. V was pared by 3 bases and J by 3 bases, with 6 bases of the junction left unmatched. This CDR3 has 16 amino acids. CDR3 loop: CASSEKGQGSGNTIYF. The CDR3 nucleotides are TGTGCCAGCAGCGAAAAGGGACAGGGGAGTGGAAACACCATATATTTT.

CDR3 nucleotides: TGTGCCAGCAGCCCAAGGACAGGGGGCGACTATGGCTACACCTTC. It is translated as CASSPRTGGDYGYTF. V is TRBV11-2 and J is TRBJ1-2, with TRBD1 matching over 11 bases. Germline CDR1 SGHAT, CDR2 FQNNGV. This CDR3 region has 15 residues. The junction had 5 bases not matched to a gene; V was cut back by 5 bases and J by 3 bases.

The V gene is TRBV2, the J gene TRBJ1-1; D unclear. Germline loops: CDR1 SNHLY, CDR2 FYNNEI. This CDR3 is 16 amino acids long. Trimming left V 2 bases short and J 6 bases short, with 19 bases between. CDR3 DNA sequence: TGTGCCAGCAGTGAACAGTGGAGGTTAAGCAAGGCTGAAGCTTTCTTT. Its protein product is CASSEQWRLSKAEAFF.

V and J are TRBV6-1 and TRBJ2-1; TRBD1 is a possible D gene (6 bases). Germline CDR1 is MNHNS and CDR2 is SASEGT. The CDR3 has 12 amino acids. V was shortened by 7 bases and J by 5 bases, with 9 bases between the two germline ends. The CDR3 is CASTKGDNEQFF. CDR3 coding DNA: TGTGCCAGCACCAAGGGGGACAATGAGCAGTTCTTC.

The rearrangement uses TRBV7-2 and TRBJ1-3, with 7 bases lining up with TRBD1. This CDR3 is built from 14 residues. Trimming cost V 6 bases and J 1 base; bases outside gene matches: 3. From germline, CDR1 is SGHTA and CDR2 FQGNSA. The CDR3 DNA reads as TGTGCCAGCAGGGAGACAGGGTCTGGAAACACCATATATTTT. It yields the protein CASRETGSGNTIYF.

This clone was observed once. J is TRBJ2-5 and V is TRBV5-1, with D maybe TRBD2 (5 bases). This CDR3 is built from 15 residues. The germline V and J ends were trimmed by 3 bases and 2 bases, with 14 bases remaining between them. Germline assignment: CDR1 SGHRS and CDR2 YFSETQ. CDR3 DNA sequence: TGCGCCAGCAGCTGGACTGGGGAACCGCAAGAGACCCAGTACTTC. Protein sequence: CASSWTGEPQETQYF.

The gene calls are TRBV5-1 and TRBJ1-1; TRBD1 matches 9 bases. Trimming removed 2 bases from V and 5 bases from J; junction bases left unmatched: 7. This CDR3 has 15 residues. Germline-derived CDR1 and CDR2 are SGHRS and YFSETQ. The chain's CDR3 is CASSLQGASGTEAFF. The CDR3 nucleotides read TGCGCCAGCAGCTTACAGGGGGCGTCGGGTACTGAAGCTTTCTTT.

J is TRBJ2-7 and V is TRBV9; 7 bases match TRBD1. CDR3 length: 17 amino acids. V lost 0 bases, J lost 5 bases, and 14 bases stayed unmatched. The germline CDR1 and CDR2 sequences are SGDLS and YYNGEE. The CDR3 nucleotides are TGTGCCAGCAGCGTAGGGTCCCCCAACCAGGGGGTCGACGAGCAGTACTTC. As protein: CASSVGSPNQGVDEQYF.

The chain combines TRBV7-9 with TRBJ1-5; TRBD1 is a possible D gene (6 bases). CDR3 length equals 14 residues. In germline, CDR1 is SEHNR, CDR2 FQNEAQ (reference sequence). Trimming pared 1 base from V and 3 bases from J, leaving 7 bases between. CDR3 DNA sequence: TGTGCCAGCAGCTTAGGGGGGCTCAATCAGCCCCAGCATTTT. Protein sequence: CASSLGGLNQPQHF.

This chain links TRBV9 with TRBJ1-1; 7 nucleotides line up with TRBD1. The ends lost 4 bases at V and 4 bases at J; junction bases unmatched: 10. Germline V gives CDR1 SGDLS, CDR2 YYNGEE. The CDR3 is made up of 15 amino acids. The CDR3 is CASSFLRGPGTEAFF. Written as DNA, the CDR3 is TGTGCCAGCAGCTTTTTAAGGGGGCCAGGCACTGAAGCTTTCTTT.

The genes are TRBV19 and TRBJ2-3, with 13 bases matching TRBD2. V dropped 5 bases and J dropped 5; count of bases not matched to a gene: 7. CDR1 is LNHDA, CDR2 SQIVND, per germline (reference sequence). This CDR3 comprises 16 residues. For the CDR3, the DNA is TGTGCCAGTAGTCCCTCGGGACTAGCGGGAAAAGATACGCAGTATTTT. Translated, it gives CASSPSGLAGKDTQYF. The complete variable domain, with remaining parts taken from reference TRBV19 and TRBJ2-3, reads DGGITQSPKYLFRKEGQNVTLSCEQNLNHDAMYWYRQDPGQGLRLIYYSQIVNDFQKGDIAEGYSVSREKKESFPLTVTSAQKNPTAFYLCASSPSGLAGKDTQYFGPGTRLTVL.

This chain connects TRBV27 to TRBJ2-4; tentative D call: TRBD1 (6 bases). The CDR3 extends over 17 amino acids. V was shortened by 1 base and J by 3 bases, with 16 bases between the two germline ends. Germline loops: CDR1 MNHEY, CDR2 SMNVEV (reference sequence). CDR3 sequence: CASSLFYRVSDKNIQYF. Written as DNA, the CDR3 is TGTGCCAGCAGTTTATTTTACAGGGTCTCTGACAAAAACATTCAGTACTTC.

The gene calls are TRBV6-1 and TRBJ1-3; 9 bases line up with TRBD1. Germline V gene lookup returns CDR1 MNHNS and CDR2 SASEGT. The CDR3 contains 15 residues. Trimming cost V 6 bases and J 4 bases; bases outside gene matches: 7. This chain's CDR3 is CASSPQGAKGNTIYF. CDR3 in DNA: TGTGCCAGCAGCCCACAGGGGGCGAAAGGAAACACCATATATTTT.

This chain joins TRBV5-1 and TRBJ2-7, with a tentative D call TRBD1 (6 bases). This CDR3 region has 14 residues. Germline V CDR1 and CDR2: SGHRS, YFSETQ. V was clipped by 7 bases and J by 2 bases, with 16 bases between them. The CDR3 loop is CASGSGTLPYEQYF. The CDR3 DNA reads as TGCGCCAGCGGTTCCGGGACACTCCCCTACGAGCAGTACTTC.

The CDR3 spells CASSPQRQGRGYEQYF. The CDR3 DNA reads as TGTGCCAGCAGCCCTCAAAGACAGGGAAGAGGCTACGAGCAGTACTTC. The V gene is TRBV9, the J gene TRBJ2-7, with 7 bases that match TRBD1. Germline loops: CDR1 SGDLS, CDR2 YYNGEE. The length of the CDR3 is 16 residues. Trimming removed 4 bases from V and 3 bases from J; junction bases left unmatched: 13.

The genes are TRBV27 and TRBJ2-3; TRBD2 agrees at 9 bases. Germline-derived CDR1 and CDR2 are MNHEY and SMNVEV (reference sequence). V gave up 2 bases and J gave up 0 bases; unmatched junction bases: 0. The CDR3 sequence is 15 residues long. The CDR3 region is CASSLTSGSTDTQYF. DNA of the CDR3: TGTGCCAGCAGTTTAACTAGCGGGAGCACAGATACGCAGTATTTT.

This chain connects TRBV5-1 to TRBJ2-3, with a weak D call TRBD2 (6 bases). Germline loops: CDR1 SGHRS, CDR2 YFSETQ. Trimming left V 0 bases short and J 2 bases short, with 13 bases between. The CDR3 is made up of 16 amino acids. In DNA form, the CDR3 reads TGCGCCAGCAGCTTGGGGAGCGGGCCTCACACAGATACGCAGTATTTT. Encoded protein: CASSLGSGPHTDTQYF.

This chain uses TRBV5-4 with TRBJ2-1; TRBD2 is a possible D gene (5 bases). This CDR3 contains 13 residues. Germline CDR1 reads SGHNT; CDR2 reads YYREEE (reference sequence). Trimming removed 0 bases from V and 9 bases from J, with 10 bases in between. This CDR3 reads CASSLEGLAEQFF. In nucleotides, the CDR3 is TGTGCCAGCAGCTTGGAGGGTCTAGCTGAGCAGTTCTTC. The complete variable domain, with remaining parts taken from reference TRBV5-4 and TRBJ2-1, reads ETGVTQSPTHLIKTRGQQVTLRCSSQSGHNTVSWYQQALGQGPQFIFQYYREEENGRGNFPPRFSGLQFPNYSSELNVNALELDDSALYLCASSLEGLAEQFFGPGTRLTVL.

This chain links TRBV7-2 with TRBJ2-7; D is ambiguous. Between the trimmed V and J ends, which lost 3 bases and 6 bases, there was a span of 18 bases. Germline CDR1 is SGHTA and CDR2 is FQGNSA. CDR3 length: 15 amino acids. The CDR3 spells CASSLQFSSYGEQYF. The CDR3 DNA sequence: TGTGCCAGCAGCTTGCAATTTAGCTCTTACGGCGAGCAGTACTTC.